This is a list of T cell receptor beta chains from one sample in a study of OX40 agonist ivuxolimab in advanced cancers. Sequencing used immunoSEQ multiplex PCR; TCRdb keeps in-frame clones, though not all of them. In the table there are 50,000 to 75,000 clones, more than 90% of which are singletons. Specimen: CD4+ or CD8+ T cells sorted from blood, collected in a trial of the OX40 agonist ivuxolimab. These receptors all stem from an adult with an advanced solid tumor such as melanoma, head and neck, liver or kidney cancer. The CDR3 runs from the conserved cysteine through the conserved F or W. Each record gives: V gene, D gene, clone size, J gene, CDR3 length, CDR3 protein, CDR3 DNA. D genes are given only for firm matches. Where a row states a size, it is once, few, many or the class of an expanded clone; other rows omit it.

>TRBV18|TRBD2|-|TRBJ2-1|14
CASSPRSGVNEQFF
TGTGCCAGCTCACCACGAAGCGGGGTAAATGAGCAGTTCTTC
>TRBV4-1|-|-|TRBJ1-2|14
CASSQEQGIYGYTF
TGCGCCAGCAGCCAAGAACAGGGTATCTATGGCTACACCTTC
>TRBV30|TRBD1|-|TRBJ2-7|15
CAWSPTRGTVYEQYF
TGTGCCTGGAGCCCCACCAGGGGGACAGTTTACGAGCAGTACTTC
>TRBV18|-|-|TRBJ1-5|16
CASSPAAGDAGEPQHF
TGTGCCAGCTCACCAGCAGCAGGGGACGCCGGGGAGCCCCAGCATTTT
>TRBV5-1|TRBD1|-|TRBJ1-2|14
CASSRGAGGSGYTF
TGCGCCAGCAGTCGTGGGGCAGGGGGCTCTGGCTACACCTTC
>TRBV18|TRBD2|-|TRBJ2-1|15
CASSPVAGGYNEQFF
TGTGCCAGCTCACCAGTAGCGGGAGGATACAATGAGCAGTTCTTC
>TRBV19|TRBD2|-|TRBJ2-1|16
CASRPPLAGAPNEQFF
TGTGCCAGTAGACCCCCCCTAGCGGGGGCCCCCAATGAGCAGTTCTTC
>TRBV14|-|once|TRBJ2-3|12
CASCTGTDTQYF
TGTGCCAGCTGTACAGGCACAGATACGCAGTATTTT
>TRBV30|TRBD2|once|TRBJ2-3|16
CAWSFAGTSGTDTQYF
TGTGCCTGGAGTTTTGCCGGGACTAGCGGCACAGATACGCAGTATTTT
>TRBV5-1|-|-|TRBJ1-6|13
CASSPREGSPLHF
TGCGCCAGCAGCCCGAGGGAGGGTTCACCCCTCCACTTT
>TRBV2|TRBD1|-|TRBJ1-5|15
CASRLRTGSNQPQHF
TGTGCCAGCAGGCTCCGGACAGGGAGCAATCAGCCCCAGCATTTT
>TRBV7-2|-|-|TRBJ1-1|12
CASSIMNTEAFF
TGTGCCAGCAGCATCATGAACACTGAAGCTTTCTTT
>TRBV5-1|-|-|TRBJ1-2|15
CASSRSSAQNYGYTF
TGCGCCAGCAGCCGGAGTTCGGCGCAGAACTATGGCTACACCTTC
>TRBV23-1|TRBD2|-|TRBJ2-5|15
CASEYSGRGWETQYF
TGCGCCAGCGAATATAGCGGGAGAGGCTGGGAGACCCAGTACTTC
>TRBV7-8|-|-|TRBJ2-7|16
CASSSARDTLTYEQYF
TGTGCCAGCAGCTCAGCCCGGGACACGTTAACCTACGAGCAGTACTTC
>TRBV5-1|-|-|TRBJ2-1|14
CASSLAYGVNEQFF
TGCGCCAGCAGCTTGGCCTACGGAGTAAATGAGCAGTTCTTC
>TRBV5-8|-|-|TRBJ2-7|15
CASSFVSARLYEQYF
TGTGCCAGCAGCTTCGTTTCGGCTAGACTCTACGAGCAGTACTTC
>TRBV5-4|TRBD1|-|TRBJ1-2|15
CASNTGQGSVYGYTF
TGTGCCAGCAACACGGGACAGGGAAGCGTCTATGGCTACACCTTC
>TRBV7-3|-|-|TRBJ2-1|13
CASSLQLRGEQFF
TGTGCCAGCAGCTTACAACTACGGGGGGAGCAGTTCTTC
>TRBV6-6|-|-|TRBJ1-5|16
CASSYVYREPNQPQHF
TGTGCCAGCAGTTACGTCTACAGGGAACCAAATCAGCCCCAGCATTTT
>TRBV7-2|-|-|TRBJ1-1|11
CASKGVAEAFF
TGTGCCAGCAAGGGAGTAGCTGAAGCTTTCTTT
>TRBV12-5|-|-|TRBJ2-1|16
CASGLVVIGSYNEQFF
TGTGCTAGTGGTTTGGTAGTAATTGGCTCCTACAATGAGCAGTTCTTC
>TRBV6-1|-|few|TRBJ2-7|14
CASSEHTAAYEQYF
TGTGCCAGCAGTGAACACACTGCCGCCTACGAGCAGTACTTC
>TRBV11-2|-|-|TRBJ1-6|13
CASRLPGESPLRF
TGTGCCAGCAGGTTGCCTGGTGAATCACCCCTCCGCTTT
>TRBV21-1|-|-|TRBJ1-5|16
CASSKVWGTPNQPQHF
TGTGCCAGCAGCAAAGTGTGGGGCACACCCAATCAGCCCCAGCATTTT
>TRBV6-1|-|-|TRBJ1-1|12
CASRKQNTEAFF
TGTGCCAGCAGGAAACAGAACACTGAAGCTTTCTTT
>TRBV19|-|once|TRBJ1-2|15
CASSISGGTGYGYTF
TGTGCCAGTAGTATTTCCGGGGGGACGGGCTATGGCTACACCTTC